Following are 18 T cell receptor beta chains from one sample sequenced in a study of a mutant IDH1 vaccine in newly diagnosed glioma. Profiling relied on immunoSEQ multiplex PCR, and the TCRdb table lists in-frame clones only, not all of them. The data hold more than 40,000 clones, with just under 80% observed a single time. What these receptors recognize is not known. Time point meaning: week 5, during vaccination. Doses consisted of 300 ug of mutant IDH1 20-mer peptide each, paired with topical imiquimod. The input for sequencing was PBMCs, taken from a glioma patient whose treatment included an IDH1 peptide vaccine. The origin of the receptors is a woman aged 35 to 49 with glioma.

The V call is TRBV15, the J call TRBJ2-6; D is unclear. Trimming stripped 3 bases from V and 0 bases from J, with 3 bases between. Germline V CDR1 and CDR2: LNHNV, YYDKDF (reference sequence). The CDR3 totals 14 residues. The CDR3 is CATSRSSGANVLTF. CDR3 sequence (DNA): TGTGCCACCAGCAGGTCCTCTGGGGCCAACGTCCTGACTTTC. Full variable domain (remainder filled in from reference TRBV15 and TRBJ2-6): DAMVIQNPRYQVTQFGKPVTLSCSQTLNHNVMYWYQQKSSQAPKLLFHYYDKDFNNEADTPDNFQSRRPNTSFCFLDIRSPGLGDTAMYLCATSRSSGANVLTFGAGSRLTVL.

The chain joins TRBV27 to TRBJ2-7; TRBD2 is a possible D gene (5 bases). V was cut by 8 bases and J by 7 bases, with 15 bases left in between. There are 12 residues in the CDR3. Germline V gene data show CDR1 as MNHEY and CDR2 as SMNVEV (reference sequence). This CDR3 reads CASGYEGREQYF. In DNA form, the CDR3 reads TGTGCCAGCGGTTACGAGGGTAGGGAGCAGTACTTC.

DNA for the CDR3: TGTGCCAGCAGTTACTCGGGACTGGGGAAGAACACTGAAGCTTTCTTT. Translated, it gives CASSYSGLGKNTEAFF. The rearrangement joins TRBV6-5 to TRBJ1-1; possible D gene TRBD1, 5 bases. Trimming left V 0 bases short and J 1 base short, with 12 bases between. The CDR3 covers 16 residues. Germline values: CDR1 MNHEY, CDR2 SVGAGI.

This rearrangement joins TRBV7-9 to TRBJ2-5; D is unresolved. V was shortened by 3 bases and J by 5 bases, with 10 bases between the two germline ends. This CDR3 spans 13 amino acids. CDR1 and CDR2 (germline): SEHNR, FQNEAQ (reference sequence). This CDR3 is CASSLDVWETQYF. The DNA of the CDR3 is TGTGCCAGCAGCTTGGACGTTTGGGAGACCCAGTACTTC.

This clone was seen a few times. CDR3: CASGLVLSEKLFF. The CDR3 coding sequence is TGTGCTAGTGGTTTGGTACTAAGTGAAAAACTGTTTTTT. The chain carries TRBV12-5 and TRBJ1-4; D is uncertain. Germline V gives CDR1 LGHNT, CDR2 FRNRAP. This CDR3 spans 13 amino acids. Trimming stripped 0 bases from V and 7 bases from J, with 6 bases between. Filled out from reference TRBV12-5 and TRBJ1-4, the complete variable domain reads DARVTQTPRHKVTEMGQEVTMRCQPILGHNTVFWYRQTMMQGLELLAYFRNRAPLDDSGMPKDRFSAEMPDATLATLKIQPSEPRDSAVYFCASGLVLSEKLFFGSGTQLSVL.

V gene TRBV5-6 combines with J gene TRBJ1-4; TRBD1 might be the D (6 bases). The germline gives CDR1 SGHDT, CDR2 YYEEEE. V lost 3 bases and J 4 bases, leaving 10 bases between the germline ends. CDR3 size: 14 residues. CDR3 sequence: CASSSGALNEKLFF. CDR3 in DNA: TGTGCCAGCAGCTCAGGGGCTCTTAATGAAAAACTGTTTTTT.

The chain is built from TRBV5-1 and TRBJ2-1; 11 bases align to TRBD2. Trimming removed 6 bases from V and 1 base from J; junction bases left unmatched: 12. Germline V gives CDR1 SGHRS, CDR2 YFSETQ. This CDR3 is 18 amino acids long. Here the CDR3 reads CASNVAGGLGSSYNEQFF. CDR3 DNA: TGCGCCAGCAACGTAGCGGGGGGGCTGGGAAGTTCCTACAATGAGCAGTTCTTC.

This clone appeared a few times. This chain connects TRBV29-1 to TRBJ2-2, with 7 bases aligning to TRBD2. After removal of 7 bases from V and 7 bases from J, the junction contained 12 bases not matched to a gene. Looked up from germline, CDR1 is SQVTM and CDR2 is ANQGSEA. This CDR3 spans 14 amino acids. The CDR3 loop reads CSARGAGTNGELFF. The CDR3 DNA reads as TGCAGCGCCCGTGGGGCAGGGACTAACGGGGAGCTGTTTTTT.

V gene TRBV7-2 combines with J gene TRBJ2-5, with 8 bases that match TRBD2. This CDR3 spans 13 amino acids. V dropped 1 base and J dropped 12; count of bases not matched to a gene: 7. Germline V gives CDR1 SGHTA, CDR2 FQGNSA. CDR3 amino acids: CASSLGGAGGEYF. In DNA form, the CDR3 reads TGTGCCAGCAGCTTAGGGGGCGCGGGGGGAGAGTACTTC.

The V gene is TRBV6-6, the J gene TRBJ1-2; the D gene is possibly TRBD1 (6 bases). Germline V gene data show CDR1 as MNHNY and CDR2 as SVGAGI (reference sequence). The V and J ends lost 6 bases and 6 bases respectively, with 20 bases between them. The CDR3 length is 15 residues. CDR3 coding DNA: TGTGCCAGCAGCCCGTATACAGGGAAAGAACATGGCTACACCTTC. Amino acid sequence: CASSPYTGKEHGYTF.

V gene TRBV19 combines with J gene TRBJ2-1; TRBD2 agrees at 10 bases. J was trimmed by 5 bases and V by 5 bases; bases with no gene match: 6. Germline V gene data show CDR1 as LNHDA and CDR2 as SQIVND (reference sequence). This CDR3 has 15 residues. CDR3 residues: CASSRWLAGDNEQFF. As DNA, the CDR3 is TGTGCCAGTAGTCGATGGCTAGCGGGGGACAATGAGCAGTTCTTC.

This chain links TRBV7-8 with TRBJ1-3, with D possibly matching TRBD1 (5 bases). The V and J ends lost 5 bases and 8 bases respectively, with 16 bases between them. The germline CDR1 and CDR2 sequences are SGHVS and FQNEAQ. The CDR3 contains 14 residues. CDR3 region: CASSPGRLEHTIYF. The CDR3 coding sequence is TGTGCCAGCAGCCCAGGGAGATTAGAACACACCATATATTTT.

The chain uses TRBV19 and TRBJ2-2, with a possible D match to TRBD2 (6 bases). Per germline, CDR1 LNHDA and CDR2 SQIVND (reference sequence). The V and J ends lost 2 bases and 6 bases respectively, with 13 bases between them. This CDR3 has 15 residues. Here the CDR3 reads CASSISGQASGELFF. The CDR3 DNA reads TGTGCCAGTAGTATAAGCGGGCAGGCGTCCGGGGAGCTGTTTTTT. Full variable domain (rest looked up from reference TRBV19 and TRBJ2-2): DGGITQSPKYLFRKEGQNVTLSCEQNLNHDAMYWYRQDPGQGLRLIYYSQIVNDFQKGDIAEGYSVSREKKESFPLTVTSAQKNPTAFYLCASSISGQASGELFFGEGSRLTVL.

The V call is TRBV19, the J call TRBJ1-4; D perhaps matches TRBD1 (6 bases). From germline, CDR1 is LNHDA and CDR2 SQIVND (reference sequence). V was trimmed by 4 bases and J by 4 bases, leaving 13 bases between them. The CDR3 contains 15 residues. The CDR3 bases are TGTGCCAGTAGTAGCCAAGACAGGTATAATGAAAAACTGTTTTTT. Translation gives CASSSQDRYNEKLFF.

This chain joins TRBV2 and TRBJ1-1; TRBD1 matches at 7 bases. The ends lost 2 bases at V and 5 bases at J; junction bases unmatched: 8. The CDR3 consists of 15 residues. Looked up from germline, CDR1 is SNHLY and CDR2 is FYNNEI. Here the CDR3 reads CASSEFGQGGTEAFF. The CDR3 DNA follows: TGTGCCAGCAGTGAATTCGGGCAGGGGGGAACTGAAGCTTTCTTT.

The chain links TRBV2 to TRBJ2-1; 11 bases agree with TRBD2. The ends lost 3 bases at V and 3 bases at J; junction bases unmatched: 4. The CDR3 runs to 16 residues. The germline V gene encodes CDR1 SNHLY and CDR2 FYNNEI. The CDR3 spells CASSELAGGFYNEQFF. The CDR3 DNA reads TGTGCCAGCAGTGAGCTAGCGGGGGGATTCTACAATGAGCAGTTCTTC. Based on the CDR3 plus reference TRBV2 and TRBJ2-1, the full variable domain is EPEVTQTPSHQVTQMGQEVILRCVPISNHLYFYWYRQILGQKVEFLVSFYNNEISEKSEIFDDQFSVERPDGSNFTLKIRSTKLEDSAMYFCASSELAGGFYNEQFFGPGTRLTVL.

This clone was seen more than once but under ten times. This rearrangement joins TRBV2 to TRBJ1-1; TRBD1 matches at 11 bases. From germline, CDR1 is SNHLY and CDR2 FYNNEI. V lost 6 bases, J lost 4 bases, and 4 bases stayed unmatched. The CDR3 loop spans 14 amino acids. CDR3 coding DNA: TGTGCCAGCAGGGGGACAGGGGGAGGCACTGAAGCTTTCTTT. Amino acid sequence: CASRGTGGGTEAFF.

The V gene is TRBV5-1, the J gene TRBJ1-1; unclear D gene. CDR1 is SGHRS, CDR2 YFSETQ, per germline. This CDR3 has 12 residues. V lost 1 base, J lost 5 bases, and 6 bases lay in between. The CDR3 coding sequence is TGCGCCAGCAGCTTGAAGGGAACTGAAGCTTTCTTT. Translating gives CASSLKGTEAFF.